The sequence of this T cell receptor (beta chain) was determined in a study of control samples from healthy donors and cancer patients. This CDR3 comprises 14 residues. CDR1 SGHVS and CDR2 FQNEAQ come from the germline V gene. V was clipped by 2 bases and J by 5 bases, with 13 bases between them. The repertoire was sequenced with immunoSEQ multiplex PCR; TCRdb's copy has only in-frame clones and lacks some. Counted here are about 120,000 clones, about 87% occurring once; the ten biggest clones make up 12%. The sequenced sample consisted of blood. This receptor was taken from a man aged 30 to 45 in good health. The V and J genes are TRBV7-8 and TRBJ2-7, with D perhaps given as TRBD1 or TRBD2 (5 bases each). The DNA for the CDR3 is TGTGCCAGCAGCTTAAGGGGACGGCTCCACGAGCAGTACTTC. The encoded protein is CASSLRGRLHEQYF.